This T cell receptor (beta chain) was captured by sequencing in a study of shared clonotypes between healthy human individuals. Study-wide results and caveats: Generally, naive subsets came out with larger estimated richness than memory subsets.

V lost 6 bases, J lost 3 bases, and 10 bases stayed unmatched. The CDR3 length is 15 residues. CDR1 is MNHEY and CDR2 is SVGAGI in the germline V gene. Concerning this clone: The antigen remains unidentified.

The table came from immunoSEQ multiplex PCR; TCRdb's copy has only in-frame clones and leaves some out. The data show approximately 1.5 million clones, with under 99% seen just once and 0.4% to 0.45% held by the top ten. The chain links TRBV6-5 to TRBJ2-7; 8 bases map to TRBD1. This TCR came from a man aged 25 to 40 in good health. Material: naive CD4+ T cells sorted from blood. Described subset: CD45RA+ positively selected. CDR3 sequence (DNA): TGTGCCAGCAGCCCAACCGGGACAGGAGACTACGAGCAGTACTTC. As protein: CASSPTGTGDYEQYF.